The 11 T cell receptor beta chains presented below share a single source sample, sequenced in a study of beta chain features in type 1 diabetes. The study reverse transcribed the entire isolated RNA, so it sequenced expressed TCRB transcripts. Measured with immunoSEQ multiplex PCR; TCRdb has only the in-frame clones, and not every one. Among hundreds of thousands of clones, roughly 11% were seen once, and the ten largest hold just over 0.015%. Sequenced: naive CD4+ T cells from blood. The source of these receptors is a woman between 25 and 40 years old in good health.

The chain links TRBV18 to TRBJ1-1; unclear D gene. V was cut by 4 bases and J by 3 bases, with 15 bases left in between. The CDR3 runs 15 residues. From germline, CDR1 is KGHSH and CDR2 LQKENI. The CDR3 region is CASSRAVMSDTEAFF. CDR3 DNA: TGTGCCAGCTCACGAGCCGTTATGTCGGACACTGAAGCTTTCTTT.

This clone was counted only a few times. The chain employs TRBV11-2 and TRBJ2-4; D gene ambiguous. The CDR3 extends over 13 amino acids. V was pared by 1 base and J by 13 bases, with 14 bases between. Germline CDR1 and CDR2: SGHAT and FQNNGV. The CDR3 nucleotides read TGTGCCAGCAGCTTAGGTATTAGTACGGTCCAGTACTTC. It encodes CASSLGISTVQYF.

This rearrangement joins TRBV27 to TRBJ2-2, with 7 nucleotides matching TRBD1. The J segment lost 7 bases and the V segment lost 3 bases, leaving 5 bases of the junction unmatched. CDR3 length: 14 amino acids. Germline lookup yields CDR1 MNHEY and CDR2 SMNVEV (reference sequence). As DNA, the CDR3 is TGTGCCAGCAGTTTGTACAGGGGAATCGGGGAGCTGTTTTTT. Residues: CASSLYRGIGELFF.

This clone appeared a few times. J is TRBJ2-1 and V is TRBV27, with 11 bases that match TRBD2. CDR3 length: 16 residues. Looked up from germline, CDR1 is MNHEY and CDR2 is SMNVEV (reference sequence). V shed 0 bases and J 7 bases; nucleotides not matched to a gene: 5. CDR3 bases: TGTGCCAGCAGTTTATCCATTAGCGGGAGGGTGAATGAGCAGTTCTTC. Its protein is CASSLSISGRVNEQFF.

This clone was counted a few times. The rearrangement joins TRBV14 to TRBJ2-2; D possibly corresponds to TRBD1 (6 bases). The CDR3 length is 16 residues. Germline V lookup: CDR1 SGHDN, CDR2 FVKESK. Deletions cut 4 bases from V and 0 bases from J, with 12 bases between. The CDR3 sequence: CASSPRTDPNTGELFF. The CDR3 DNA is TGTGCCAGCAGCCCCAGGACAGACCCGAACACCGGGGAGCTGTTTTTT.

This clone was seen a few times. CDR3 amino acids: CASSAYLEQYF. For the CDR3, the DNA is TGTGCCAGCAGTGCCTACCTGGAGCAGTACTTC. The chain has TRBV28 and TRBJ2-7; D call uncertain. CDR1 is MDHEN, CDR2 SYDVKM, per germline. The length of the CDR3 is 11 residues. Trimming left V 5 bases short and J 7 bases short, with 9 bases between.

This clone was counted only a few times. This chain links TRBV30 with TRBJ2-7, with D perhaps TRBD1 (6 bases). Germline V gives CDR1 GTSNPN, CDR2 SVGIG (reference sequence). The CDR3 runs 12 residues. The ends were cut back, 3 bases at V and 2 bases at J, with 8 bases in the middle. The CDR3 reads CAWSRTAYEQYF. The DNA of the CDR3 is TGTGCCTGGAGCAGGACAGCCTACGAGCAGTACTTC. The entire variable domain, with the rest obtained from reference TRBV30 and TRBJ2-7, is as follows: SQTIHQWPATLVQPVGSPLSLECTVEGTSNPNLYWYRQAAGRGLQLLFYSVGIGQISSEVPQNLSASRPQDRQFILSSKKLLLSDSGFYLCAWSRTAYEQYFGPGTRLTVT.

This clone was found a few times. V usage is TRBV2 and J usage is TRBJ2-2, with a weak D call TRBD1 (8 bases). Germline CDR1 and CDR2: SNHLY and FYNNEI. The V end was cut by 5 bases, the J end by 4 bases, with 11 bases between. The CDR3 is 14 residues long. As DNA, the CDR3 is TGTGCCAGCAGTAGCGGGACAGGCACCGGGGAGCTGTTTTTT. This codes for CASSSGTGTGELFF.

In DNA form, the CDR3 reads TGCAGCGTTGCCCCAGGTGGGGGCTCCATTTACAATGAGCAGTTCTTC. Translating it yields CSVAPGGGSIYNEQFF. The chain uses TRBV29-1 and TRBJ2-1; weak D call: TRBD1 (6 bases). Trimming shortened V by 4 bases and J by 4 bases, and 20 bases separated the two germline ends. The CDR3 covers 16 residues. Germline CDR1 and CDR2: SQVTM and ANQGSEA.

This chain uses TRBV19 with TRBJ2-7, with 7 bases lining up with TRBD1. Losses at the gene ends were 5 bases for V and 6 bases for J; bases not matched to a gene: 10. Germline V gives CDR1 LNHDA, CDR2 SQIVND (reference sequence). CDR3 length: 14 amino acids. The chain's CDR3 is CASSETGVLGEQYF. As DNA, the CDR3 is TGTGCCAGTAGTGAAACAGGGGTTCTAGGCGAGCAGTACTTC.

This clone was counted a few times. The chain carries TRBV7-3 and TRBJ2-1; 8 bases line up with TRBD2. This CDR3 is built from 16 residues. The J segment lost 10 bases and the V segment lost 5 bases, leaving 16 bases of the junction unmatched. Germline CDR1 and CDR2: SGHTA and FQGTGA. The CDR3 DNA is TGTGCCAGCAGCCTTGGTTTGGAAGCGGGAGCAAGGGAGCAGTTCTTC. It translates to CASSLGLEAGAREQFF.